These T cell receptor beta chains were read from a single sample in a study of shared clonotypes between healthy human individuals. The protocol was immunoSEQ multiplex PCR, while the TCRdb copy is restricted to in-frame clones and leaves out a portion. The repertoire holds more than 2 million clones, with approximately 92% as singletons. Specimen: naive CD8+ T cells from PBMCs. All receptors come from a man younger than 35 in good health. Some clones in this sample may be carry-over from other donors' samples. CDR3s include the opening cysteine and the closing phenylalanine or tryptophan. The order of the fields is D gene, V gene, clone size, J gene, CDR3 DNA, CDR3 protein. D genes are given only for firm matches. Where a row states a size, it is once, few, many or the class of an expanded clone; other rows omit it.

>NA|TRBV27|NA|TRBJ1-2
TGTGCCAGCAGTTCTCGGGGGGGGTGGGACTATGGCTACACCTTC
CASSSRGGWDYGYTF
>TRBD1|TRBV29-1|NA|TRBJ2-7
TGCAGCGCCCTGGACAGGGGTGCCTACGAGCAGTACTTC
CSALDRGAYEQYF
>TRBD2|TRBV29-1|NA|TRBJ2-2
TGCAGCGTTGGACTAGCGGGAGGGCCAAAGTCCGGGGAGCTGTTTTTT
CSVGLAGGPKSGELFF
>TRBD2|TRBV7-9|NA|TRBJ2-3
TGTGCCAGCAGCGCTGTAGTTCGACTAGCGGGACATCCAGATACGCAGTATTTT
CASSAVVRLAGHPDTQYF
>TRBD1|TRBV30|few|TRBJ1-1
TGTGCCTGGAGTCCAAGGGGGCGGGACACTGAAGCTTTCTTT
CAWSPRGRDTEAFF
>TRBD1|TRBV29-1|NA|TRBJ2-1
TGCAGCGTTTTCATCTATACCGGGACAGTAATCGATGAGCAGTTCTTC
CSVFIYTGTVIDEQFF
>NA|TRBV27|NA|TRBJ2-7
TGTGCCAGCAGTCCCACCGGGCCGACCTACGAGCAGTACTTC
CASSPTGPTYEQYF
>TRBD1|TRBV11-2|NA|TRBJ1-1
TGTGCCAGCAGCAGGGACAGGGGGTCTGAAGCTTTCTTT
CASSRDRGSEAFF
>NA|TRBV28|NA|TRBJ2-5
TGTGCCAGCAGTGCCGGGACCCTAAAGGAGACCCAGTACTTC
CASSAGTLKETQYF
>TRBD1|TRBV9|NA|TRBJ1-2
TGTGCCAGCAGCCCCCAGGGGGCGAGGAATGGCTACACCTTC
CASSPQGARNGYTF
>NA|TRBV7-9|NA|TRBJ2-1
TGTGCCAGCAACTCCTTTGATTTTTCCCCCGAGCAGTTCTTC
CASNSFDFSPEQFF
>NA|TRBV19|NA|TRBJ1-3
TGTGCCAGTAGTGAGTGGATGGGAAACACCATATATTTT
CASSEWMGNTIYF
>NA|TRBV29-1|NA|TRBJ2-1
TGCAGCGTTGAGGGGGTCAATGAGCAGTTCTTC
CSVEGVNEQFF
>NA|TRBV29-1|NA|TRBJ2-5
TGCAGCGTTGAAGCGACAGGAGCAGGGCAAGAGACCCAGTACTTC
CSVEATGAGQETQYF
>TRBD1|TRBV7-3|NA|TRBJ2-1
TGTGCCAGCAGCTTGGGGACAGGGTTAAATGAGCAGTTCTTC
CASSLGTGLNEQFF
>NA|TRBV28|NA|TRBJ2-1
TGTGCCAGCAGCCACCGGGCCGTATTTACCTACAATGAGCAGTTCTTC
CASSHRAVFTYNEQFF
>NA|TRBV5-1|NA|TRBJ2-7
TGCGCCAGCAGCTCGGCCGGGGCCCGACTAGTGAACGAGCAGTACTTC
CASSSAGARLVNEQYF
>NA|TRBV7-9|NA|TRBJ2-7
TGTGCCAGCAGCCAACCAATTACTCAAAGCTCCTACGAGCAGTACTTC
CASSQPITQSSYEQYF
>TRBD2|TRBV19|NA|TRBJ2-5
TGTGCCAGTAAAGGGGAGGCTAGCGGAAGAGAGACCCAGTACTTC
CASKGEASGRETQYF
>NA|TRBV5-4|NA|TRBJ2-2
TGTGCCAGCAGCTTAAGGCGGGGGAACACCGGGGAGCTGTTTTTT
CASSLRRGNTGELFF
>NA|TRBV19|NA|TRBJ2-3
TGTGCCAGTACTGGGATACTTCCAGATACGCAGTATTTT
CASTGILPDTQYF
>NA|TRBV4-3|NA|TRBJ2-3
TGCGCCAGCAGCGCCCGGCCCCAAGGCACAGATACGCAGTATTTT
CASSARPQGTDTQYF
>NA|TRBV29-1|NA|TRBJ2-7
TGCAGCGTTGTAGGGGGTACAGGTTACGAGCAGTACTTC
CSVVGGTGYEQYF
>NA|TRBV7-9|NA|TRBJ1-1
TGTGCCAGCAGCTTAACCGGTGCAGCCATGAACACTGAAGCTTTCTTT
CASSLTGAAMNTEAFF
>TRBD1|TRBV10-3|NA|TRBJ2-2
TGTGCCATCAGTGGGGCAGGGGGCAACACCGGGGAGCTGTTTTTT
CAISGAGGNTGELFF
>NA|TRBV4-3|NA|TRBJ2-2
TGCGCCAGCAGCCAAAGTTGGGGAGGGGGAAGCCCCTCAGGGGAGCTGTTTTTT
CASSQSWGGGSPSGELFF
>TRBD2|TRBV5-1|NA|TRBJ2-7
TGCGCCGTTGCGACTAGCGGGAACCTCTACGAGCAGTACTTC
CAVATSGNLYEQYF
>NA|TRBV30|NA|TRBJ2-7
TGTGCCTGGAACACCGGGACTCACGGGGGCGAGCAGTACTTC
CAWNTGTHGGEQYF
>NA|TRBV27|NA|TRBJ1-1
TGTGCCAGCGCCCCCTTGGGGGCCCAGAACACTGAAGCTTTCTTT
CASAPLGAQNTEAFF
>TRBD1|TRBV28|once|TRBJ1-5
TGTGCCAGCAGTTTTCCCGGGACAGGGAGCAATCAGCCCCAGCATTTT
CASSFPGTGSNQPQHF
>TRBD1|TRBV19|NA|TRBJ1-2
TGTGCCAGTAGTCCGATCTCTAGGACAGGGCAGATCGGCTATGGCTACACCTTC
CASSPISRTGQIGYGYTF
>NA|TRBV7-3|NA|TRBJ2-7
TGTGCCAGCAGCCCCCGCGGCAGGGGAGGTTTCGAGCAGTACTTC
CASSPRGRGGFEQYF
>TRBD1|TRBV5-1|NA|TRBJ2-3
TGCGCCAGCAGCTTTAGAACAGGGGCAGATACGCAGTATTTT
CASSFRTGADTQYF
>TRBD2|TRBV4-1|NA|TRBJ2-7
TGCGCCAGCAGCCAAGGAGGGCGGGGGAGCTCCTACGAGCAGTACTTC
CASSQGGRGSSYEQYF
>TRBD2|TRBV13|NA|TRBJ2-2
TGTGCCAGCAGCTTAGTAGCGGGAGGGAACACCGGGGAGCTGTTTTTT
CASSLVAGGNTGELFF
>TRBD1|TRBV13|NA|TRBJ2-4
TGTGCCAGCAGCTCACAGACAGGGATGATAGCCAAAAACATTCAGTACTTC
CASSSQTGMIAKNIQYF
>NA|TRBV10-3|NA|TRBJ2-3
TGTGCCATCAGTGTCGGAGCTTCAGGTACGCAGTATTTT
CAISVGASGTQYF
>NA|TRBV7-6|NA|TRBJ2-5
TGTGCCAGCAGCTTAAGGCCAGGGGTCGGAGAGACCCAGTACTTC
CASSLRPGVGETQYF
>NA|TRBV21-1|NA|TRBJ2-3
TGTGCCAGCAGAAATGAGGGAACTAGCCGGGAGGGCACAGATACGCAGTATTTT
CASRNEGTSREGTDTQYF
>NA|TRBV27|NA|TRBJ2-7
TGTGCCAGCAGGTTCGGGTGGGAAGAACCCTACGAGCAGTACTTC
CASRFGWEEPYEQYF